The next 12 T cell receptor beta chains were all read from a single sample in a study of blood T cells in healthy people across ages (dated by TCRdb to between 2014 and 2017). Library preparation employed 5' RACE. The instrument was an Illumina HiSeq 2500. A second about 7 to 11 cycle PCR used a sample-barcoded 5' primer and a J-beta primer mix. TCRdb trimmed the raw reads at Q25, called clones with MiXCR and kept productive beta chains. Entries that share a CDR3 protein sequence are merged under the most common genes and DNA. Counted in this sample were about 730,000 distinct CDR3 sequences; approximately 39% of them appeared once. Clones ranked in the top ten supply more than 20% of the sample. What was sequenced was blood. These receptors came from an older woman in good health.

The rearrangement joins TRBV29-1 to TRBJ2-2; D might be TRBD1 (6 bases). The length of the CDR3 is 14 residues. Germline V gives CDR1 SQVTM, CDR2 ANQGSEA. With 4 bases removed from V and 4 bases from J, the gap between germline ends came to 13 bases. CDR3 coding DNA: TGCAGCGTTGGAGGACAGTCATTCACCGGGGAGCTGTTTTTT. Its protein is CSVGGQSFTGELFF.

For the CDR3, the DNA is TGTGCCAGCAGCGTAGGAGGGGGTCATTCACCCCTCCACTTT. Translated: CASSVGGGHSPLHF. The chain is built from TRBV9 and TRBJ1-6; a possible D gene is TRBD1 (6 bases). CDR3 length equals 14 residues. The germline CDR1 and CDR2 sequences are SGDLS and YYNGEE. V was cut by 0 bases and J by 8 bases, with 9 bases left in between.

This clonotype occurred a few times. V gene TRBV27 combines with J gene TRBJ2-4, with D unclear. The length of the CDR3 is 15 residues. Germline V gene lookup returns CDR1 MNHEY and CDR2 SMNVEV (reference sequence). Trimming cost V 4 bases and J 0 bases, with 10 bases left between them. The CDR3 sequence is CASSSRHLAKNIQYF. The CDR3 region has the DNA TGTGCCAGCAGTTCGAGACATTTAGCCAAAAACATTCAGTACTTC.

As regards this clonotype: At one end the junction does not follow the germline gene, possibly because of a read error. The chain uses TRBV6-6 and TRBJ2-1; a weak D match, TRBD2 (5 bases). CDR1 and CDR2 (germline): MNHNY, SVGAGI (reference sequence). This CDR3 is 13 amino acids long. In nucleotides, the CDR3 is TGTGCCAGCAGTGACTCGATCCGGGGTGAGCAGTTCTTC. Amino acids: CASSDSIRGEQFF.

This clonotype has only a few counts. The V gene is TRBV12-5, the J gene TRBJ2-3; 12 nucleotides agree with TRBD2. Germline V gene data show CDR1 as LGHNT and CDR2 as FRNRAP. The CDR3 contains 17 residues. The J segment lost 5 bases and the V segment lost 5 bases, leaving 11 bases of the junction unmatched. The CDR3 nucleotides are TGTGCTAGTGGTGTCGCCGGGACTAGCGGGCCAGGAGATACGCAGTATTTT. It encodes CASGVAGTSGPGDTQYF.

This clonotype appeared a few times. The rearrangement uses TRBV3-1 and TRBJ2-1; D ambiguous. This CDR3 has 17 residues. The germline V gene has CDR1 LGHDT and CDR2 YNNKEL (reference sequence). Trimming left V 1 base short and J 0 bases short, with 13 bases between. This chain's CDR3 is CASSQARDSSSYNEQFF. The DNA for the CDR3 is TGTGCCAGCAGCCAAGCCAGAGACTCGAGCTCCTACAATGAGCAGTTCTTC.

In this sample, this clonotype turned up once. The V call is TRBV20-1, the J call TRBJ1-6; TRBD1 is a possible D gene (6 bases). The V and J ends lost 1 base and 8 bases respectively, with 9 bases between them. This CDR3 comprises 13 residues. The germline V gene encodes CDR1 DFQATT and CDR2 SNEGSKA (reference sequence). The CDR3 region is CSARAGVDSPLHF. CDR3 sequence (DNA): TGCAGTGCTAGAGCAGGGGTTGATTCACCCCTCCACTTT.

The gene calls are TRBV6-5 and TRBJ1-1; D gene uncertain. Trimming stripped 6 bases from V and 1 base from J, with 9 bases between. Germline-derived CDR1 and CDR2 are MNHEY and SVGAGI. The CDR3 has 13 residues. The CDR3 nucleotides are TGTGCCAGCAGCCGCCCACCGAACACTGAAGCTTTCTTT. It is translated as CASSRPPNTEAFF.

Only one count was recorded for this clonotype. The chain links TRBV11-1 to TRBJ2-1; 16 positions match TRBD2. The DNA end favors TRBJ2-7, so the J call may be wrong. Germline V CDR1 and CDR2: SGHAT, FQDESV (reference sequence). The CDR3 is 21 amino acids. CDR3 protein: CASSLASAGLAGGPPYNEQYF. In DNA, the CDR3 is TGTGCCAGCAGCTTAGCCTCCGCGGGACTAGCGGGAGGGCCTCCGTACAATGAGCAGTACTTC.

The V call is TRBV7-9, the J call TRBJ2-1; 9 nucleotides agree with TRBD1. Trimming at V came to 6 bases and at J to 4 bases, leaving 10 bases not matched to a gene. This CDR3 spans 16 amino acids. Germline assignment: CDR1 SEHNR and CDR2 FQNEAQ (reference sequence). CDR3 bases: TGTGCCAGCAGATTGAAGGGACAGGGAGATTACAATGAGCAGTTCTTC. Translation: CASRLKGQGDYNEQFF.

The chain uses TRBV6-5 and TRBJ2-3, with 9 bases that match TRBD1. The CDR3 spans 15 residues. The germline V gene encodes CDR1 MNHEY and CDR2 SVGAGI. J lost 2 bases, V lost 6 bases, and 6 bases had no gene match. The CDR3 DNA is TGTGCCAGCAGGACGGGACAGGGAGACACAGATACGCAGTATTTT. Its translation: CASRTGQGDTDTQYF.

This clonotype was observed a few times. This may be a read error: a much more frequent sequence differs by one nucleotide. CDR3 sequence reads: CASSWGLAGTSTDTQYF. The CDR3, as DNA: TGTGCCAGCAGTTGGGGACTAGCGGGCACTAGCACAGATACGCAGTATTTT. This chain uses TRBV28 with TRBJ2-3, with 12 bases that match TRBD2. Per germline, CDR1 MDHEN and CDR2 SYDVKM. V lost 4 bases and J lost 0; bases outside the gene matches: 5. CDR3 length: 17 amino acids.